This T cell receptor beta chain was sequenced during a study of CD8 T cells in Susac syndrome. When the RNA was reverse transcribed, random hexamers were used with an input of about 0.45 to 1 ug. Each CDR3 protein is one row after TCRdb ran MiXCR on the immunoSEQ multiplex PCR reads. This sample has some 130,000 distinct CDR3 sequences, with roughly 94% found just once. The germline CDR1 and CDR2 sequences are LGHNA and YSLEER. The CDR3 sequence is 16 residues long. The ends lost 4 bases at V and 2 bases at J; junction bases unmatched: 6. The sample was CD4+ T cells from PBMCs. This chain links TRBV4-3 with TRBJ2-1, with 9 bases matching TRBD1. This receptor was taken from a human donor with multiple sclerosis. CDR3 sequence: CASSPKGTGTYNEQFF. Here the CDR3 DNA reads TGCGCCAGCAGCCCCAAGGGGACAGGGACCTACAATGAGCAGTTCTTC.